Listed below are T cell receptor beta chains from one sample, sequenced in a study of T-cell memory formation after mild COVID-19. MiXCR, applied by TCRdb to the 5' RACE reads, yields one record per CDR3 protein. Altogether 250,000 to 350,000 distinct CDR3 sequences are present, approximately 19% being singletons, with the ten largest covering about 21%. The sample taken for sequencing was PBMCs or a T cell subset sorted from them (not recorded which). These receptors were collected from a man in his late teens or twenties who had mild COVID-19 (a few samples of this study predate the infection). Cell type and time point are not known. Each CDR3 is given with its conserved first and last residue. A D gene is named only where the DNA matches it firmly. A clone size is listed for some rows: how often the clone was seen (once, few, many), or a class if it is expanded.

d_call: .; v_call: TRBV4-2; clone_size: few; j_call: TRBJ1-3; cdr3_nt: TGTGCCAGCAGCCAAGGGCGAGGCTCTGGAAACACCATATATTTT; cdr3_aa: CASSQGRGSGNTIYF
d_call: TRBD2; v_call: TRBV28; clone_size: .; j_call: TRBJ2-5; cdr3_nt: TGTGCCAGCAGTTCTTTCGGGAGGAACGAAGGGAAGACCCAGTACTTC; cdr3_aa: CASSSFGRNEGKTQYF
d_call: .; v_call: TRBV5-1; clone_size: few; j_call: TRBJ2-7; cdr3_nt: TGCGCCAGCAGCTCCCCAAAGACATTGTACGAGCAGTACTTC; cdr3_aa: CASSSPKTLYEQYF
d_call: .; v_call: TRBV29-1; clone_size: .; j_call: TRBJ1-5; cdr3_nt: TGCAGCGTCGAGATGAGAGGGTCCCGTCATTTT; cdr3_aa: CSVEMRGSRHF
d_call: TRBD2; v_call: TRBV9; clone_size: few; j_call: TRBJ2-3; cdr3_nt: TGTGCCAGCAGTCTAGCGGGGGGGCCTCGGGATACGCAGTATTTT; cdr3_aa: CASSLAGGPRDTQYF
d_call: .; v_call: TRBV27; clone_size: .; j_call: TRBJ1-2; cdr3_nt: TGTGCCAGCCGGGTGGGGAGGTATGGCTACACCTTC; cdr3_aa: CASRVGRYGYTF
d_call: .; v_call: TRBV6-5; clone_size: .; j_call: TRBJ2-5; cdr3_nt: TGTGCCAGCAGTTACGGGACTCTGGGGGAGACCCAGTACTTC; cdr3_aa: CASSYGTLGETQYF
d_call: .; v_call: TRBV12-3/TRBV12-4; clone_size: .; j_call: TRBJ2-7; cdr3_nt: TGTGCCAGCACATCGAGCGCAGGGGACTACGAGCAGTACTTC; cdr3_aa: CASTSSAGDYEQYF
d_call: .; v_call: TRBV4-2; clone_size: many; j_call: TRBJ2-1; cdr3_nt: TGTGCCAGCAGCTCAGGAGAAACAGAACATGAGCAGTTCTTC; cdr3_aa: CASSSGETEHEQFF
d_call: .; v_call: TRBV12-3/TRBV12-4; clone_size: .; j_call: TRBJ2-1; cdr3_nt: TGTGCCAGCAGTGCTCCGGGCCCCTTTTACAATGAGCAGTTCTTC; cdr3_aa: CASSAPGPFYNEQFF
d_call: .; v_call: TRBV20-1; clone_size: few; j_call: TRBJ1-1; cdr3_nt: TGCAGTGCTAGACACCCAATGAACACTGAAGCTTTCTTT; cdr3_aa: CSARHPMNTEAFF